Presented here are 3 T cell receptor beta chains from one specimen sequenced in a study of high-grade serous ovarian cancer treatment subgroups. Only in-frame clones appear in the TCRdb table, and some are missing; sequencing was by immunoSEQ multiplex PCR. The repertoire includes 35,000 to 45,000 clones, around 80% of them detected once, and approximately 3% sits in the top ten. Tumor samples were obtained before definitive surgery or chemotherapy. The sequenced material came from tumor tissue. The receptors here all came from a human donor with high-grade serous ovarian cancer.

The rearrangement links TRBV7-2 to TRBJ2-7; possible D gene TRBD1, 6 bases. CDR1 and CDR2 from the germline V gene are SGHTA and FQGNSA. This CDR3 spans 15 amino acids. V lost 5 bases and J 0 bases, leaving 14 bases between the germline ends. As DNA, the CDR3 is TGTGCCAGCAGCATCGGACAGCTCAGCTCCTACGAGCAGTACTTC. Amino acids: CASSIGQLSSYEQYF.

This chain joins TRBV6-5 and TRBJ2-7, with TRBD1 matching over 7 bases. The CDR3 spans 14 residues. V shed 8 bases, J shed 6 bases, and the junction held 13 bases outside the gene matches. CDR1 and CDR2 from the germline V gene are MNHEY and SVGAGI. CDR3: CASQAYRTGVEQYF. The CDR3 DNA sequence: TGTGCCAGCCAAGCGTACAGGACAGGTGTCGAGCAGTACTTC.

This clone has just one count. CDR3 region: CASRGEGYTF. The CDR3 DNA is TGTGCCAGCAGAGGGGAAGGCTACACCTTC. The chain joins TRBV9 to TRBJ1-2; D perhaps matches TRBD1 (5 bases). The CDR3 has 10 residues. The V gene's germline CDR1 is SGDLS and CDR2 YYNGEE. Trimming stripped 5 bases from V and 8 bases from J, with 7 bases between.